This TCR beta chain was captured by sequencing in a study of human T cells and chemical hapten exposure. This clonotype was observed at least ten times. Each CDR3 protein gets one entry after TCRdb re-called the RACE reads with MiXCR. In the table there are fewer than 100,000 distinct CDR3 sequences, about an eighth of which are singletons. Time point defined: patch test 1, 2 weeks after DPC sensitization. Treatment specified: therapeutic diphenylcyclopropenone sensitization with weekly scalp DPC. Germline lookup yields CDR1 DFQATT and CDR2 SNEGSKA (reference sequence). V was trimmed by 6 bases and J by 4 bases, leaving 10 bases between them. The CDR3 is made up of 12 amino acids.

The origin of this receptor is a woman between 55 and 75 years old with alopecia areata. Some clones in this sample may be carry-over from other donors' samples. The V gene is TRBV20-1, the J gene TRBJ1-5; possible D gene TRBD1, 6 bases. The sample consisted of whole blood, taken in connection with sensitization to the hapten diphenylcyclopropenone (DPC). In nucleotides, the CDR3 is TGCAGTGCAAACAGGGAGAATCAGCCCCAGCATTTT. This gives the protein CSANRENQPQHF.